The 18 T cell receptor beta chains in this list originate from one sample, sequenced in a study of post-analysis software for immune sequencing data. Whole-study findings and limits: In patients, five TRBV segments were more frequent than in controls, with TRBV5-6, TRBV5-1 and TRBV20-1 among them.

For these receptors, no antigen is known. Unique molecular identifiers tagged the TCR beta cDNA libraries. TCRdb reprocessed the PCR reads via MiXCR and lists one record per CDR3 protein. The sample contains roughly 800,000 distinct CDR3 sequences, roughly 46% of which appear only once. The sequencing sample was made of blood. The origin of the receptors is a girl aged 10 to 17 with multiple sclerosis.

This clonotype was seen more than once but under ten times. The chain links TRBV12-3 or TRBV12-4 to TRBJ2-5; maybe TRBD2 (6 bases). TRBJ2-7 explains the end of the DNA better; the J call may be wrong. The CDR3 runs to 12 residues. CDR3 bases: TGTGCCAGCAGTTCCGGGGGACGCGAGCAGTACTTC. Residues: CASSSGGREQYF.

The chain is built from TRBV5-1 and TRBJ2-5, with 9 bases fitting TRBD2. The V gene's germline CDR1 is SGHRS and CDR2 YFSETQ. V shed 3 bases, J shed 2 bases, and the junction held 5 bases outside the gene matches. This CDR3 comprises 15 residues. CDR3 in DNA: TGCGCCAGCAGCTCCAGACTAGCGGAACAAGAGACCCAGTACTTC. It specifies CASSSRLAEQETQYF.

The rearrangement links TRBV4-3 to TRBJ2-7; 9 bases line up with TRBD2. V lost 0 bases and J lost 6; bases outside the gene matches: 9. The V gene's germline CDR1 is LGHNA and CDR2 YSLEER. The CDR3 runs to 16 residues. CDR3 protein: CASSQELILAGSEQYF. In DNA, the CDR3 is TGCGCCAGCAGCCAAGAGTTAATCCTAGCGGGAAGCGAGCAGTACTTC.

Only a few counts were recorded for this clonotype. The chain joins TRBV10-3 to TRBJ2-5; either TRBD1 or TRBD2 may supply D (6 bases each). V gave up 4 bases and J gave up 3 bases, with 9 bases separating them. This CDR3 contains 13 residues. CDR1 is ENHRY and CDR2 is SYGVKD in the germline V gene. This chain's CDR3 is CAISGGGKETQYF. DNA for the CDR3: TGTGCCATCAGTGGAGGGGGGAAAGAGACCCAGTACTTC.

This clonotype has only a few counts. The rearrangement joins TRBV12-3 or TRBV12-4 to TRBJ1-4, with D perhaps TRBD1 (5 bases). The CDR3 is 15 amino acids. Trimming pared 5 bases from V and 5 bases from J, leaving 15 bases between. The CDR3 spells CASSRGEVPNEKLFF. The CDR3 DNA reads as TGTGCCAGCAGTCGGGGGGAAGTACCGAATGAAAAACTGTTTTTT.

This clonotype was seen a few times. The J gene is TRBJ1-2, the V gene TRBV7-9; D unresolved. CDR1 and CDR2 from the germline V gene are SEHNR and FQNEAQ (reference sequence). There are 11 residues in the CDR3. Trimming removed 5 bases at V and 7 bases at J, with 8 bases between. Here the CDR3 reads CASSRQVGYTF. CDR3 DNA: TGTGCCAGCAGCCGACAAGTTGGCTACACCTTC.

This clonotype was counted only a few times. The chain carries TRBV3-1 and TRBJ2-7, with D perhaps matching TRBD1 (6 bases). The CDR3 is made up of 15 amino acids. V dropped 0 bases and J dropped 7 bases, with 16 bases sitting between them. Per the germline V gene, CDR1 is LGHDT and CDR2 is YNNKEL (reference sequence). CDR3 protein: CASSQDVRQAREQYF. CDR3 bases: TGTGCCAGCAGCCAAGATGTTAGACAGGCCAGGGAGCAGTACTTC.

V usage is TRBV10-1 and J usage is TRBJ2-1; 14 bases align to TRBD2. The J call may be faulty, since TRBJ2-7 better matches the DNA end. The CDR3 has 19 amino acids. Per the germline V gene, CDR1 is WNHNN and CDR2 is SYGVQD (reference sequence). In nucleotides, the CDR3 is TGCGCCAGCAGTGAGTCGGGGACTAGCGGGAGAGGTGCCTACAATGAGCAGTACTTC. It translates to CASSESGTSGRGAYNEQYF.

The chain recombines TRBV7-2 with TRBJ2-7, with 9 bases aligning to TRBD2. The J call may be in error: the DNA end matches TRBJ2-5 better. There are 15 residues in the CDR3. Germline CDR1 reads SGHTA; CDR2 reads FQGNSA. The CDR3 nucleotides read TGTGCCAGCACCCTCGTTGAGACTAGCGGCGAGACCCAGTACTTC. Translated, it gives CASTLVETSGETQYF.

This clonotype occurred a few times. V gene TRBV29-1 combines with J gene TRBJ2-7; the D is unclear. CDR1 and CDR2 (germline): SQVTM, ANQGSEA. CDR3 length: 15 residues. Trimming shortened V by 6 bases and J by 2 bases, and 20 bases separated the two germline ends. DNA for the CDR3: TGCAGCGTCCGTAACGTTCTAGGATCCCCCTACGAGCAGTACTTC. Amino acid sequence: CSVRNVLGSPYEQYF.

The rearrangement joins TRBV20-1 to TRBJ1-5, with D hard to call. Trimming pared 5 bases from V and 4 bases from J, leaving 9 bases between. The germline V gene encodes CDR1 DFQATT and CDR2 SNEGSKA (reference sequence). The CDR3 has 12 amino acids. CDR3 sequence: CSASDLNQPQHF. CDR3 in DNA: TGCAGTGCTTCGGACTTGAATCAGCCCCAGCATTTT.

This clonotype was seen at least ten times. This sequence joins TRBV7-2 and TRBJ2-5, with 9 bases matching TRBD2. The trim removed 1 base at V and 1 base at J, leaving 1 base unmatched. CDR3 size: 15 residues. CDR1 is SGHTA, CDR2 FQGNSA, per germline. CDR3 loop: CASSLGLAVQETQYF. The CDR3, as DNA: TGTGCCAGCAGCTTAGGACTAGCGGTCCAAGAGACCCAGTACTTC. The full variable domain, completed using reference TRBV7-2 and TRBJ2-5, is GAGVSQSPSNKVTEKGKDVELRCDPISGHTALYWYRQSLGQGLEFLIYFQGNSAPDKSGLPSDRFSAERTGGSVSTLTIQRTQQEDSAVYLCASSLGLAVQETQYFGPGTRLLVL.

A few counts support this clonotype. The rearrangement uses TRBV6-5 and TRBJ2-3, with 7 bases fitting TRBD2. J gave up 8 bases and V 4 bases, and 18 bases lay outside the gene matches. This CDR3 region has 17 residues. CDR1 and CDR2 (germline): MNHEY, SVGAGI. CDR3 sequence: CASSSGVFDSREGTQYF. The DNA for the CDR3 is TGTGCCAGCAGTTCAGGCGTGTTTGACTCCAGGGAGGGTACGCAGTATTTT.

The chain joins TRBV12-3 or TRBV12-4 to TRBJ2-7; perhaps TRBD2 as D (6 bases). Trimming pared 0 bases from V and 8 bases from J, leaving 11 bases between. The CDR3 totals 13 residues. CDR3 sequence: CASSLAGEAKQYF. The CDR3 nucleotides read TGTGCCAGCAGTTTAGCGGGGGAGGCCAAGCAGTACTTC.

This clonotype was seen only a few times. The V call is TRBV29-1, the J call TRBJ2-3; D not resolved. The germline CDR1 and CDR2 sequences are SQVTM and ANQGSEA. CDR3 length: 14 amino acids. V was trimmed by 4 bases and J by 4 bases, leaving 15 bases between them. The CDR3 DNA reads TGCAGCGTTGGCCAACGGTTGAATGCAGATACGCAGTATTTT. This sequence encodes CSVGQRLNADTQYF.

Note on this clonotype: At one end the junction does not follow the germline gene, possibly because of a read error. V usage is TRBV28 and J usage is TRBJ1-1, with 10 bases that match TRBD1. The length of the CDR3 is 19 residues. Germline V gives CDR1 MDHEN, CDR2 SYDVKM. Here the CDR3 reads CASSFRLIGDRGPYTETFF. CDR3 DNA sequence: TGTGCCAGCAGTTTCCGCCTGATAGGGGACAGGGGCCCATACACTGAAACTTTCTTT.

The V gene is TRBV3-1, the J gene TRBJ2-1; 12 bases fit TRBD2. Germline loops: CDR1 LGHDT, CDR2 YNNKEL (reference sequence). The trim removed 9 bases at V and 7 bases at J, leaving 4 bases unmatched. CDR3 length: 13 residues. The CDR3 loop reads CASRLAGENEQFF. In DNA, the CDR3 is TGTGCCAGTCGACTAGCGGGAGAAAATGAGCAGTTCTTC.

The chain carries TRBV20-1 and TRBJ2-5; 10 nucleotides align to TRBD2. The tail of the sequence fits TRBJ2-7 better, so the J call may be wrong. The CDR3 totals 15 residues. From germline, CDR1 is DFQATT and CDR2 SNEGSKA (reference sequence). DNA of the CDR3: TGCAGTGCTAGAGACCCTAGCGGGAGTCCCTACGAGCAGTACTTC. This sequence encodes CSARDPSGSPYEQYF.